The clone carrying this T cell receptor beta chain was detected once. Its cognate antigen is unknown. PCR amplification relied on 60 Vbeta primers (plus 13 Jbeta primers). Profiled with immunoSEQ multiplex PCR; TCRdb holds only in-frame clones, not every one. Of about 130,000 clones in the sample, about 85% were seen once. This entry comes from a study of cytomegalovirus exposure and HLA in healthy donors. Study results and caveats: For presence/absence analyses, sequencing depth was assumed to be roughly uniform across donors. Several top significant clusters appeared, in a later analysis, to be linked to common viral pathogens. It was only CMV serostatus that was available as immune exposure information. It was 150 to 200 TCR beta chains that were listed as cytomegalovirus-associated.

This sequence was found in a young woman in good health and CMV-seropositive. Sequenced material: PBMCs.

The CDR3 loop reads CASSFSGQRTEAFF. CDR3 DNA sequence: TGTGCCAGCAGCTTTTCTGGACAGCGCACTGAAGCTTTCTTT. V and J are TRBV7-7 and TRBJ1-1, with TRBD1 as a possible D gene (6 bases). Germline CDR1 reads SSHAT; CDR2 reads FNYEAQ (reference sequence). V shed 3 bases and J shed 4 bases, with 12 bases lying between them. The CDR3 has 14 amino acids. Looking up the rest from reference TRBV7-7 and TRBJ1-1 gives the full variable domain: GAGVSQSPRYKVTKRGQDVTLRCDPISSHATLYWYQQALGQGPEFLTYFNYEAQPDKSGLPSDRFSAERPEGSISTLTIQRTEQRDSAMYRCASSFSGQRTEAFFGQGTRLTVV.